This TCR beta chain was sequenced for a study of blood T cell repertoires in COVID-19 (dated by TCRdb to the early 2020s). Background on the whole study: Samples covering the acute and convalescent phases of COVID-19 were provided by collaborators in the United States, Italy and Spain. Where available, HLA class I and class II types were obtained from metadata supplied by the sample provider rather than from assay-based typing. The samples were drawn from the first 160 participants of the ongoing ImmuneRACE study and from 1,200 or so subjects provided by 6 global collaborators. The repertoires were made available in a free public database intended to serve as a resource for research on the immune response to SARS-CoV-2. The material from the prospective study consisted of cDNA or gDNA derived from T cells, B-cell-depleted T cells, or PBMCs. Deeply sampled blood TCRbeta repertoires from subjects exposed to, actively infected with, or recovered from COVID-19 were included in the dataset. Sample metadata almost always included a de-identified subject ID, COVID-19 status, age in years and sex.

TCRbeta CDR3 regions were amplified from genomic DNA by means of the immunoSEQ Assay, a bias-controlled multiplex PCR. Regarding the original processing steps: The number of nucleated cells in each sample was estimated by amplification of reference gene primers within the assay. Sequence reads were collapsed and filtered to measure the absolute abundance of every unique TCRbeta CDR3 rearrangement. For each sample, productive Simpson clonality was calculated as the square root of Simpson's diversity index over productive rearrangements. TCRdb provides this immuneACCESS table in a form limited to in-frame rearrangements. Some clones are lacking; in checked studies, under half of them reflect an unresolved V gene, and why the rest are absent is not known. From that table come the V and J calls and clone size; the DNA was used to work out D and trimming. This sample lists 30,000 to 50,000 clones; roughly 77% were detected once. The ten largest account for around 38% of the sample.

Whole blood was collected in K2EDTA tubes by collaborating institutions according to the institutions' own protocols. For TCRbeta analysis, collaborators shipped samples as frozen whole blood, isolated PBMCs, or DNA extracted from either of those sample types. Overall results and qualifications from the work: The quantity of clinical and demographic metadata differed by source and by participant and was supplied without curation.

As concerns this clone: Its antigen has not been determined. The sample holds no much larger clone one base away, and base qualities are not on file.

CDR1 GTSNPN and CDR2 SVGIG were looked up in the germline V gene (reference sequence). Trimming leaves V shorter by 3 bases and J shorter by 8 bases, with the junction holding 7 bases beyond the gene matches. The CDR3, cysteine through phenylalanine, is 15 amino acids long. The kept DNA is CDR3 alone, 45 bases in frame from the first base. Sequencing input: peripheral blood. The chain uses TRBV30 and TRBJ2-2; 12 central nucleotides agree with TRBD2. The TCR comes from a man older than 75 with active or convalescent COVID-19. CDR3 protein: CAWRPSGRGAGELFF. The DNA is TGTGCCTGGAGACCTAGCGGGAGGGGTGCGGGGGAGCTGTTTTTT.